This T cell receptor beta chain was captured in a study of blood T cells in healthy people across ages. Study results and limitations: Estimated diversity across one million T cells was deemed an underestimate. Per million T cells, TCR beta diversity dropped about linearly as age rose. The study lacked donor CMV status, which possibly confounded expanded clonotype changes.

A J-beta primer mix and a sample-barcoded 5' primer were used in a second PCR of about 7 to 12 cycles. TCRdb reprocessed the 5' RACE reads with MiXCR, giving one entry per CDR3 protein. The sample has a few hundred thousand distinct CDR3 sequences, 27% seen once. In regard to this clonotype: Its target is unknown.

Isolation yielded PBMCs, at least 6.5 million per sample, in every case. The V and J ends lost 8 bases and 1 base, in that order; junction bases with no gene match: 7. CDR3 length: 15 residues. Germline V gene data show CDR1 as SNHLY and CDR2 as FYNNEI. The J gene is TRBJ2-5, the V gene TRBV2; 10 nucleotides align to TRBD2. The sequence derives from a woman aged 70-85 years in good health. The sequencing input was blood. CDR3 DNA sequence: TGTGCCAGCTCTGCTAGCGGGGGTTTCCAAGAGACCCAGTACTTC. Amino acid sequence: CASSASGGFQETQYF.